These 8 T cell receptor beta chains share one sample of origin, sequenced in a study of blood T cells in healthy people across ages. The second PCR ran about 6 to 11 cycles with a sample-barcoded 5' primer and J-beta primers. TCRdb re-analysed the 5' RACE reads in MiXCR, keeping a single row per CDR3 protein. The table includes about 1,500,000 distinct CDR3 sequences, roughly 40% detected once. The sequenced sample consisted of blood. The receptor source for this set is a woman under 30 in good health.

This clonotype occurred a few times. V and J are TRBV20-1 and TRBJ2-2, with D perhaps TRBD2 (7 bases). Germline V gene data show CDR1 as DFQATT and CDR2 as SNEGSKA (reference sequence). V was pared by 6 bases and J by 1 base, with 18 bases between. The CDR3 is made up of 16 amino acids. This chain's CDR3 is CSALGGGGQNTGELFF. The CDR3 nucleotides are TGCAGTGCCCTCGGTGGGGGGGGCCAGAACACCGGGGAGCTGTTTTTT.

This clonotype appeared a few times. The chain links TRBV4-1 to TRBJ2-3; the match to TRBD2 covers 15 bases. Germline-derived CDR1 and CDR2 are MGHRA and YSYEKL. V trimming: 1 base; J trimming: 2 bases; junction bases outside the gene matches: 1. The CDR3 length is 17 residues. This CDR3 is CASSQGTSGRATDTQYF. The CDR3 DNA reads TGCGCCAGCAGCCAAGGGACTAGCGGGAGGGCCACAGATACGCAGTATTTT.

This clonotype occurred a few times. The V and J genes are TRBV7-3 and TRBJ1-2; no definite D call. V lost 5 bases and J lost 4, with 11 bases in between. This CDR3 region has 13 residues. In germline, CDR1 is SGHTA, CDR2 FQGTGA. Here the CDR3 reads CASSPSPGYGYTF. CDR3 coding DNA: TGTGCCAGCAGCCCATCCCCAGGCTATGGCTACACCTTC.

V gene TRBV7-9 combines with J gene TRBJ2-7; 10 bases line up with TRBD2. The CDR3 covers 17 residues. CDR1 and CDR2 from the germline V gene are SEHNR and FQNEAQ (reference sequence). The V gene end was trimmed by 5 bases and the J gene end by 6 bases; junction bases not matched to a gene: 16. As DNA, the CDR3 is TGTGCCAGCAGCCCCTTAGAGGGGCTAGCGGGAGTCGTCGAGCAGTACTTC. Protein product: CASSPLEGLAGVVEQYF.

This clonotype was counted only a few times. The chain has TRBV7-2 and TRBJ2-3; 7 bases align to TRBD2. CDR3 length: 14 amino acids. CDR1 SGHTA and CDR2 FQGNSA come from the germline V gene. The V segment lost 7 bases and the J segment 2 bases; nucleotides outside the gene matches: 6. The CDR3 loop reads CASTWEGTTDTQYF. CDR3 coding DNA: TGTGCCAGCACCTGGGAGGGTACCACAGATACGCAGTATTTT.

The V call is TRBV29-1, the J call TRBJ2-7, with 13 bases fitting TRBD2. The CDR3 runs 16 residues. V gave up 7 bases and J gave up 4 bases; unmatched junction bases: 13. Germline assignment: CDR1 SQVTM and CDR2 ANQGSEA. DNA of the CDR3: TGCAGCGCCCGCTCCGGACTAGCGGGAGTAGGGTACGAGCAGTACTTC. Amino acids: CSARSGLAGVGYEQYF.

The chain carries TRBV29-1 and TRBJ2-1; tentative D call: TRBD2 (7 bases). From germline, CDR1 is SQVTM and CDR2 ANQGSEA. The germline V and J ends were trimmed by 6 bases and 7 bases, with 13 bases remaining between them. The CDR3 is 12 residues long. The DNA of the CDR3 is TGCAGCGTGCCCGAGGGGGGGAATGAGCAGTTCTTC. Translated: CSVPEGGNEQFF.

The chain links TRBV15 to TRBJ1-5; possible D gene TRBD1, 6 bases. Germline values: CDR1 LNHNV, CDR2 YYDKDF (reference sequence). The V end was cut by 0 bases, the J end by 6 bases, with 12 bases between. CDR3 size: 15 residues. CDR3 sequence: CATSRDKGEAQPQHF. In DNA, the CDR3 is TGTGCCACCAGCAGAGATAAGGGGGAAGCTCAGCCCCAGCATTTT. The whole variable domain, filled in from reference TRBV15 and TRBJ1-5, reads DAMVIQNPRYQVTQFGKPVTLSCSQTLNHNVMYWYQQKSSQAPKLLFHYYDKDFNNEADTPDNFQSRRPNTSFCFLDIRSPGLGDTAMYLCATSRDKGEAQPQHFGDGTRLSIL.